The present T cell receptor (beta chain) was sequenced within a study of blood T cells in healthy people across ages. Overall study findings and caveats: Diversity was estimated from one million T cells, and these estimates were considered underestimates. It was the long-lived donors that had more naive CD4+ cells and higher diversity than aged donors.

At least 7 million PBMCs were isolated per sample. Using a J-beta primer mix together with a sample-barcoded 5' primer, a second PCR was run for roughly 6 to 12 cycles. A single record per CDR3 protein comes from TCRdb applying MiXCR to the 5' RACE reads. The sample shows about 650,000 distinct CDR3 sequences, over 40% of them seen only once. The CDR3 extends over 18 amino acids. V was clipped by 8 bases and J by 3 bases; unmatched bases: 21. Germline V gene data show CDR1 as SNHLY and CDR2 as FYNNEI. This clonotype came up many times. Its antigen is undetermined. The chain employs TRBV2 and TRBJ2-5, with 7 bases fitting TRBD2. The TCR was taken from a woman aged 80 or older in good health. Sample: blood. CDR3 in DNA: TGTGCCAGCCGGCGGTGGGCTAGCGGTACCTACTTGAAAGAGACCCAGTACTTC. The encoded protein is CASRRWASGTYLKETQYF.